Below, 19 T cell receptor beta chains from the same sample are listed, as sequenced in a study of beta chain features in type 1 diabetes. Reverse transcription of all isolated RNA meant that expressed TCRB transcripts were sequenced. Sequenced by immunoSEQ multiplex PCR; TCRdb stores in-frame clones only, minus some. The repertoire holds roughly 380,000 clones, around a fifth seen once, with about 0.045% in the top ten. Sequenced: naive CD4+ T cells from blood. The source of these receptors is a woman aged 18-29 years in good health.

This clone has a handful of counts. This CDR3 reads CASSSSTGTNEKLFF. CDR3 nucleotides: TGTGCCAGCAGTTCCTCTACCGGGACTAATGAAAAACTGTTTTTT. The chain carries TRBV6-5 and TRBJ1-4; D not resolved. The CDR3 runs 15 residues. The ends were cut back, 4 bases at V and 2 bases at J, with 11 bases in the middle. Germline V lookup: CDR1 MNHEY, CDR2 SVGAGI.

As to this clone: The sample carries other DNA sequences with the same CDR3. V is TRBV7-9 and J is TRBJ2-3; 12 nucleotides align to TRBD2. In germline, CDR1 is SEHNR, CDR2 FQNEAQ (reference sequence). Germline trimming cut 1 base from V and 1 base from J; bases unmatched to any gene: 0. The CDR3 has 16 amino acids. DNA of the CDR3: TGTGCCAGCAGCTTAGGACTAGCGGGGGGCACAGATACGCAGTATTTT. Translating gives CASSLGLAGGTDTQYF.

The table lists this clone with a few counts. This chain uses TRBV10-3 with TRBJ1-1, with TRBD1 matching over 11 bases. The CDR3 sequence is 13 residues long. Germline V gene data show CDR1 as ENHRY and CDR2 as SYGVKD. J lost 7 bases, V lost 10 bases, and 8 bases had no gene match. As DNA, the CDR3 is TGTGCCACGAAAGGACAGGGGGCAGGTGAAGCTTTCTTT. This codes for CATKGQGAGEAFF.

The V call is TRBV7-9, the J call TRBJ2-3; 7 positions agree with TRBD2. V dropped 4 bases and J dropped 5; count of bases not matched to a gene: 6. The CDR3 contains 14 residues. CDR1 and CDR2 from the germline V gene are SEHNR and FQNEAQ (reference sequence). CDR3 amino acids: CASSSTSARDTQYF. CDR3 nucleotides: TGTGCCAGCAGCTCAACTAGCGCAAGAGATACGCAGTATTTT.

This clone was found a few times. V and J are TRBV30 and TRBJ2-3, with D possibly being TRBD2 (6 bases). The CDR3 contains 12 residues. V lost 7 bases and J 5 bases, leaving 13 bases between the germline ends. The germline CDR1 and CDR2 sequences are GTSNPN and SVGIG (reference sequence). This chain's CDR3 is CAFRDLGDTQYF. CDR3 nucleotide sequence: TGTGCCTTCCGGGACTTAGGAGATACGCAGTATTTT.

The table lists this clone with a few counts. This chain uses TRBV9 with TRBJ2-7; D is perhaps TRBD2 (5 bases). The CDR3 has 15 residues. Germline-derived CDR1 and CDR2 are SGDLS and YYNGEE. Trimming stripped 0 bases from V and 0 bases from J, with 10 bases between. The CDR3 loop reads CASSVGSGSSYEQYF. In DNA form, the CDR3 reads TGTGCCAGCAGCGTAGGGAGCGGTAGCTCCTACGAGCAGTACTTC.

The chain links TRBV19 to TRBJ1-5; 8 bases agree with TRBD1. Germline V lookup: CDR1 LNHDA, CDR2 SQIVND (reference sequence). V was clipped by 4 bases and J by 7 bases; unmatched bases: 6. CDR3 length: 14 amino acids. CDR3 nucleotides: TGTGCCAGTAGTAACGGACAGGGCGGACAGCCCCAGCATTTT. This codes for CASSNGQGGQPQHF.

The rearrangement joins TRBV4-1 to TRBJ1-4; 10 bases are shared with TRBD1. This CDR3 has 17 residues. After removal of 8 bases from V and 5 bases from J, the junction contained 14 bases not matched to a gene. The germline V gene has CDR1 MGHRA and CDR2 YSYEKL. The DNA of the CDR3 is TGCGCCAGCGGGGGACAGGGGACTCGAATTGGGAATGAAAAACTGTTTTTT. Amino acid sequence: CASGGQGTRIGNEKLFF.

V usage is TRBV6-1 and J usage is TRBJ2-7; 9 bases align to TRBD1. The germline gives CDR1 MNHNS, CDR2 SASEGT. J was trimmed by 3 bases and V by 6 bases; bases with no gene match: 6. CDR3 length: 14 amino acids. DNA for the CDR3: TGTGCCAGCAGGAGACCGGGACAGGGCTACGAGCAGTACTTC. Translation: CASRRPGQGYEQYF.

A remark on this clone: This specimen includes other DNA sequences encoding the same CDR3. The chain links TRBV9 to TRBJ2-2; D is uncertain. Trimming pared 0 bases from V and 4 bases from J, leaving 4 bases between. Germline lookup yields CDR1 SGDLS and CDR2 YYNGEE. The CDR3 runs to 13 residues. The CDR3 nucleotides read TGTGCCAGCAGCGTAGCGGGCACCGGGGAGCTGTTTTTT. Amino acids: CASSVAGTGELFF.

V is TRBV29-1 and J is TRBJ2-5; D gene ambiguous. V gave up 2 bases and J gave up 5 bases, with 12 bases separating them. The CDR3 sequence is 13 residues long. Germline V gene lookup returns CDR1 SQVTM and CDR2 ANQGSEA. This chain's CDR3 is CSVEIGRWETQYF. For the CDR3, the DNA is TGCAGCGTTGAAATCGGCAGGTGGGAGACCCAGTACTTC.

Regarding this clone: The junction departs from the called germline gene at one end, perhaps through a read error. The V gene is TRBV28, the J gene TRBJ2-7; 9 nucleotides match TRBD1. Germline loops: CDR1 MDHEN, CDR2 SYDVKM. This CDR3 is 15 amino acids long. CDR3 sequence reads: CASSPRDREHYGQYF. The CDR3 DNA sequence: TGTGCCAGCAGCCCTCGGGACAGGGAGCACTACGGGCAGTACTTC. Supplemented by reference TRBV28 and TRBJ2-7, the full variable domain reads DVKVTQSSRYLVKRTGEKVFLECVQDMDHENMFWYRQDPGLGLRLIYFSYDVKMKEKGDIPEGYSVSREKKERFSLILESASTNQTSMYLCASSPRDREHYGQYFGPGTRLTVT.

The V call is TRBV9, the J call TRBJ1-5; D unresolved. The V gene's germline CDR1 is SGDLS and CDR2 YYNGEE. With 0 bases removed from V and 11 bases from J, the gap between germline ends came to 15 bases. This CDR3 is built from 14 residues. CDR3 residues: CASSVGEGFPAQHF. The CDR3 DNA sequence: TGTGCCAGCAGCGTAGGGGAGGGTTTTCCGGCCCAGCATTTT.

V is TRBV4-2 and J is TRBJ2-1; D is ambiguous. Deletions cut 0 bases from V and 8 bases from J, with 8 bases between. There are 13 residues in the CDR3. Germline V gives CDR1 LGHNA, CDR2 YNFKEQ. The CDR3 bases are TGTGCCAGCAGCCAAGACCGGAGTCATGAGCAGTTCTTC. It is translated as CASSQDRSHEQFF.

This clone appeared a few times. The chain recombines TRBV9 with TRBJ2-7; maybe TRBD1 (7 bases). V dropped 5 bases and J dropped 7 bases, with 16 bases sitting between them. Germline CDR1 SGDLS, CDR2 YYNGEE. The CDR3 runs 13 residues. CDR3: CASSRAGGPEQYF. CDR3 in DNA: TGTGCCAGCAGTAGGGCAGGGGGGCCAGAGCAGTACTTC.

The chain is built from TRBV7-9 and TRBJ2-7, with TRBD1 matching over 8 bases. With 0 bases clipped from V and 4 bases from J, the junction kept 5 bases outside the gene matches. The CDR3 runs to 15 residues. The germline gives CDR1 SEHNR, CDR2 FQNEAQ (reference sequence). CDR3 in DNA: TGTGCCAGCAGCTTAGCGACAGGGGTGGAGTACGAGCAGTACTTC. This gives the protein CASSLATGVEYEQYF.

This clone was seen a few times. The genes are TRBV30 and TRBJ1-5; no definite D call. Germline V CDR1 and CDR2: GTSNPN, SVGIG (reference sequence). The CDR3 extends over 14 amino acids. With 3 bases removed from V and 2 bases from J, the gap between germline ends came to 11 bases. CDR3 amino acids: CAWRPRIGNQPQHF. The CDR3 DNA sequence: TGTGCCTGGAGACCCAGGATTGGCAATCAGCCCCAGCATTTT.

A few counts support this clone. This chain connects TRBV30 to TRBJ2-1; 9 positions agree with TRBD2. The CDR3 sequence is 13 residues long. CDR1 is GTSNPN, CDR2 SVGIG, per germline (reference sequence). J was trimmed by 13 bases and V by 3 bases; bases with no gene match: 10. The chain's CDR3 is CAWRGNAREGQFF. The CDR3 DNA follows: TGTGCCTGGAGGGGGAACGCGCGGGAGGGCCAGTTCTTC.

This chain joins TRBV7-9 and TRBJ2-1, with 8 bases fitting TRBD1. The CDR3 totals 14 residues. Germline V CDR1 and CDR2: SEHNR, FQNEAQ (reference sequence). V lost 6 bases to trimming and J lost 2 bases; unmatched junction nucleotides: 3. This chain's CDR3 is CASSLDRAYNEQFF. CDR3 in DNA: TGTGCCAGCAGTTTGGACAGGGCCTACAATGAGCAGTTCTTC. The full variable domain, in which reference TRBV7-9 and TRBJ2-1 provide the parts outside the CDR3, is DTGVSQNPRHKITKRGQNVTFRCDPISEHNRLYWYRQTLGQGPEFLTYFQNEAQLEKSRLLSDRFSAERPKGSFSTLEIQRTEQGDSAMYLCASSLDRAYNEQFFGPGTRLTVL.